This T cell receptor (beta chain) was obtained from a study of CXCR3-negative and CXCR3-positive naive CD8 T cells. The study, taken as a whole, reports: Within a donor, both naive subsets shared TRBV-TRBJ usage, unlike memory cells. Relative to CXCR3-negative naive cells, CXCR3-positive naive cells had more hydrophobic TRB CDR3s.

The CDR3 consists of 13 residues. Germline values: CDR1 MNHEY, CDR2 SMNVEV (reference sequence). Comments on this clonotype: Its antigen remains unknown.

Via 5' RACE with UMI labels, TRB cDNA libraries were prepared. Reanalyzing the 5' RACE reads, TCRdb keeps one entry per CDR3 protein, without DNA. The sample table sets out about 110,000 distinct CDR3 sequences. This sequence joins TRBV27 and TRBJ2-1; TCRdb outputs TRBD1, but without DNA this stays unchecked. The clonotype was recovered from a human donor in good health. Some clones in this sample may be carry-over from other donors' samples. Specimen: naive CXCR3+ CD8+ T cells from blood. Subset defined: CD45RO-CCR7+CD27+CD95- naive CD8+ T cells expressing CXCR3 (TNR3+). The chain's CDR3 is CASKVTGYNEQFF.